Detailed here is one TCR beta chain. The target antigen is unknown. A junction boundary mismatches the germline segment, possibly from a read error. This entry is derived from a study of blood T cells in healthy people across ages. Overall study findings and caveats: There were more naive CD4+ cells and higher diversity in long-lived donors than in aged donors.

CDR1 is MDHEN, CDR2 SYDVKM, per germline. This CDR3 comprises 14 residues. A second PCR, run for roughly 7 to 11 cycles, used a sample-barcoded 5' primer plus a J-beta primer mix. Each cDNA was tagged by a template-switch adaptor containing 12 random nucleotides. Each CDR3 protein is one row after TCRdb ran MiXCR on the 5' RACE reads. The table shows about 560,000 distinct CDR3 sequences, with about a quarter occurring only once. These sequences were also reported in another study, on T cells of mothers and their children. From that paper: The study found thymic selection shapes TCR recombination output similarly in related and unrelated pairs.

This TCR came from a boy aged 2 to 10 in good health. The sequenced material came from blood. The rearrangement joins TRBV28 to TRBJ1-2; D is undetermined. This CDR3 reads CASSPGVGIYGCTF. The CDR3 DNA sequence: TGTGCCAGCAGCCCCGGAGTAGGAATCTATGGCTGCACCTTC.